The 20 T cell receptor beta chains below all came from one sample that was sequenced in a study of CD8+ T cells in alopecia areata. Reverse transcribed after extraction, RNA yielded cDNA as the sequencing template. The protocol was immunoSEQ multiplex PCR, while the TCRdb copy is restricted to in-frame clones and leaves out a portion. Of over 110,000 clones listed, about half are singletons. This specimen was CD4+ T cells sorted from blood, taken at week 0. These receptors originate from a human donor with alopecia areata.

The rearrangement links TRBV30 to TRBJ2-7, with 9 bases that match TRBD1. The CDR3 totals 16 residues. V was pared by 0 bases and J by 3 bases, with 9 bases of the junction left unmatched. Germline V gives CDR1 GTSNPN, CDR2 SVGIG (reference sequence). The CDR3 DNA reads as TGTGCCTGGAGTGTTGGGACAGGGAGTTACTACTACGAGCAGTACTTC. Translating it yields CAWSVGTGSYYYEQYF.

The chain recombines TRBV9 with TRBJ1-3; 8 positions agree with TRBD1. Germline CDR1 SGDLS, CDR2 YYNGEE. Germline trimming cut 4 bases from V and 4 bases from J; bases unmatched to any gene: 4. The CDR3 length is 14 residues. The CDR3 region has the DNA TGTGCCAGCAGCCCGCGGACAGGGGGAAACACCATATATTTT. It specifies CASSPRTGGNTIYF.

This chain uses TRBV6-1 with TRBJ2-5; D not certain. With 7 bases removed from V and 2 bases from J, the gap between germline ends came to 8 bases. From germline, CDR1 is MNHNS and CDR2 SASEGT. The CDR3 is 12 residues long. This chain's CDR3 is CASISDQETQYF. In nucleotides, the CDR3 is TGTGCCAGCATCAGCGATCAAGAGACCCAGTACTTC.

CDR3 protein: CAWSAPDRVGETQYF. CDR3 in DNA: TGTGCCTGGAGTGCACCTGACAGGGTAGGGGAGACCCAGTACTTC. V usage is TRBV30 and J usage is TRBJ2-5; 7 bases align to TRBD1. The CDR3 is 15 amino acids. CDR1 and CDR2 (germline): GTSNPN, SVGIG (reference sequence). V gave up 1 base and J gave up 5 bases; unmatched junction bases: 10.

The genes are TRBV18 and TRBJ2-7, with TRBD1 as a possible D gene (6 bases). Trimming removed 2 bases at V and 3 bases at J, with 14 bases between. From germline, CDR1 is KGHSH and CDR2 LQKENI. The CDR3 is 15 amino acids. CDR3 sequence: CASSPTLGHLYEQYF. Written as DNA, the CDR3 is TGTGCCAGCTCACCAACCTTGGGACACCTCTACGAGCAGTACTTC.

This rearrangement joins TRBV4-1 to TRBJ2-7; D unresolved. V lost 4 bases and J lost 2, with 12 bases in between. Germline V gene lookup returns CDR1 MGHRA and CDR2 YSYEKL. The CDR3 spans 14 residues. The CDR3 loop is CASSPPSKAYEQYF. Here the CDR3 DNA reads TGCGCCAGCAGCCCTCCTAGTAAGGCCTACGAGCAGTACTTC.

The J gene is TRBJ2-3, the V gene TRBV11-2, with 8 bases aligning to TRBD2. V lost 2 bases, J lost 2 bases, and 12 bases stayed unmatched. CDR3 length: 18 amino acids. The germline V gene encodes CDR1 SGHAT and CDR2 FQNNGV. The CDR3 DNA reads as TGTGCCAGCAGCTTAAGGCCGCTCGGCGGGAGGACCACAGATACGCAGTATTTT. Encoded protein: CASSLRPLGGRTTDTQYF.

This chain joins TRBV30 and TRBJ1-5; TRBD1 might be the D (5 bases). The germline gives CDR1 GTSNPN, CDR2 SVGIG (reference sequence). With 3 bases removed from V and 10 bases from J, the gap between germline ends came to 28 bases. CDR3 length: 17 amino acids. The CDR3 nucleotides are TGTGCCTGGAGCGACCCTAATGGACTGCCTTTGGGGCGACCCCAGCATTTT. This gives the protein CAWSDPNGLPLGRPQHF.

The genes are TRBV29-1 and TRBJ2-3; D gene unclear. Trimming removed 7 bases at V and 9 bases at J, with 17 bases between. There are 12 residues in the CDR3. Germline V gives CDR1 SQVTM, CDR2 ANQGSEA. The CDR3 DNA is TGCAGCGCCCGGTTAGGCGGCGGAACGCAGTATTTT. This gives the protein CSARLGGGTQYF.

V usage is TRBV5-4 and J usage is TRBJ1-2; D gene uncertain. This CDR3 region has 13 residues. Germline V gene data show CDR1 as SGHNT and CDR2 as YYREEE (reference sequence). Trimming pared 2 bases from V and 2 bases from J, leaving 7 bases between. In DNA, the CDR3 is TGTGCCAGCAGCTTCGGGCAGAACTATGGCTACACCTTC. It translates to CASSFGQNYGYTF.

The genes are TRBV29-1 and TRBJ1-1; D perhaps matches TRBD1 (6 bases). Germline CDR1 and CDR2: SQVTM and ANQGSEA. The CDR3 contains 14 residues. V was trimmed by 6 bases and J by 4 bases, leaving 18 bases between them. CDR3 sequence reads: CSVGVGGASTEAFF. CDR3 sequence (DNA): TGCAGCGTCGGCGTAGGGGGGGCGAGCACTGAAGCTTTCTTT.

The chain carries TRBV25-1 and TRBJ2-3; a weak D match, TRBD1 (5 bases). The V end lost 5 bases, the J end lost 5 bases, and 20 bases lay between the germline ends. The germline gives CDR1 MGHDK, CDR2 SYGVNS. CDR3 length: 16 amino acids. The chain's CDR3 is CASSRLWSSQGDTQYF. The CDR3 DNA reads as TGTGCCAGCAGTAGGTTGTGGAGCAGCCAGGGAGATACGCAGTATTTT. Complete variable domain (other parts from reference TRBV25-1 and TRBJ2-3): EADIYQTPRYLVIGTGKKITLECSQTMGHDKMYWYQQDPGMELHLIHYSYGVNSTEKGDLSSESTVSRIRTEHFPLTLESARPSHTSQYLCASSRLWSSQGDTQYFGPGTRLTVL.

The genes are TRBV7-2 and TRBJ2-3; D unclear. This CDR3 is 12 amino acids long. Between the trimmed V and J ends, which lost 2 bases and 5 bases, there was a span of 5 bases. Germline assignment: CDR1 SGHTA and CDR2 FQGNSA. The CDR3 is CASSLTGDTQYF. CDR3 sequence (DNA): TGTGCCAGCAGCTTAACTGGAGATACGCAGTATTTT. Looking up the rest from reference TRBV7-2 and TRBJ2-3 gives the full variable domain: GAGVSQSPSNKVTEKGKDVELRCDPISGHTALYWYRQSLGQGLEFLIYFQGNSAPDKSGLPSDRFSAERTGGSVSTLTIQRTQQEDSAVYLCASSLTGDTQYFGPGTRLTVL.

This chain joins TRBV11-2 and TRBJ2-5; either TRBD1 or TRBD2 may fit D (5 bases each). Trimming left V 5 bases short and J 5 bases short, with 15 bases between. Germline CDR1 reads SGHAT; CDR2 reads FQNNGV. The CDR3 has 14 amino acids. The CDR3 spells CASSLGAVTETQYF. The CDR3 nucleotides read TGTGCCAGCAGCCTCGGGGCGGTGACGGAGACCCAGTACTTC. Variable domain in full (rest from reference TRBV11-2 and TRBJ2-5): EAGVAQSPRYKIIEKRQSVAFWCNPISGHATLYWYQQILGQGPKLLIQFQNNGVVDDSQLPKDRFSAERLKGVDSTLKIQPAKLEDSAVYLCASSLGAVTETQYFGPGTRLLVL.

The chain is built from TRBV19 and TRBJ1-5; the match to TRBD1 covers 7 bases. Germline CDR1 reads LNHDA; CDR2 reads SQIVND (reference sequence). This CDR3 has 15 amino acids. The ends lost 6 bases at V and 0 bases at J; junction bases unmatched: 5. CDR3 coding DNA: TGTGCCAGTAGCCACACAGGGGTTAGCAATCAGCCCCAGCATTTT. It is translated as CASSHTGVSNQPQHF. Filled out from reference TRBV19 and TRBJ1-5, the complete variable domain reads DGGITQSPKYLFRKEGQNVTLSCEQNLNHDAMYWYRQDPGQGLRLIYYSQIVNDFQKGDIAEGYSVSREKKESFPLTVTSAQKNPTAFYLCASSHTGVSNQPQHFGDGTRLSIL.

This clone was seen more than once but under ten times. The chain has TRBV7-8 and TRBJ2-1; 10 bases line up with TRBD2. The CDR3 contains 16 residues. V shed 5 bases and J 6 bases; nucleotides not matched to a gene: 10. The V gene's germline CDR1 is SGHVS and CDR2 FQNEAQ. CDR3: CASSPEAGTSVNEQFF. For the CDR3, the DNA is TGTGCCAGCAGCCCCGAAGCCGGGACTAGCGTCAATGAGCAGTTCTTC.

A few counts support this clone. The rearrangement joins TRBV2 to TRBJ2-6; D unclear. CDR1 and CDR2 from the germline V gene are SNHLY and FYNNEI. The CDR3 consists of 13 residues. Trimming took off 6 bases at V and 1 base at J, with 4 bases between the two ends. The CDR3 DNA is TGTGCCAGCAGGGAGTCTGGGGCCAACGTCCTGACTTTC. Protein: CASRESGANVLTF.

There are a few counts of this clone. The chain joins TRBV6-4 to TRBJ2-6; D gene unclear. Germline CDR1 is MRHNA and CDR2 is SNTAGT. The CDR3 is 14 residues long. V lost 4 bases and J 4 bases, leaving 8 bases between the germline ends. The CDR3 nucleotides are TGTGCCAGCAGTGTCGGGTCCGGGGCCAACGTCCTGACTTTC. This sequence encodes CASSVGSGANVLTF.

The chain links TRBV5-6 to TRBJ2-6; D is uncertain. CDR1 and CDR2 from the germline V gene are SGHDT and YYEEEE. This CDR3 spans 15 amino acids. V lost 0 bases, J lost 2 bases, and 6 bases lay in between. The CDR3 sequence: CASSLAGPGANVLTF. For the CDR3, the DNA is TGTGCCAGCAGCTTGGCCGGTCCTGGGGCCAACGTCCTGACTTTC. Combining the CDR3 with reference TRBV5-6 and TRBJ2-6 gives the whole variable domain DAGVTQSPTHLIKTRGQQVTLRCSPKSGHDTVSWYQQALGQGPQFIFQYYEEEERQRGNFPDRFSGHQFPNYSSELNVNALLLGDSALYLCASSLAGPGANVLTFGAGSRLTVL.

The chain has TRBV25-1 and TRBJ2-5; possible D gene TRBD2, 6 bases. CDR1 and CDR2 (germline): MGHDK, SYGVNS. The ends were cut back, 6 bases at V and 9 bases at J, with 14 bases in the middle. The length of the CDR3 is 12 residues. CDR3 residues: CASRGRPGAQYF. CDR3 nucleotide sequence: TGTGCCAGCAGGGGCAGGCCGGGGGCCCAGTACTTC.